These T cell receptor beta chains were read from a single sample in a study of blood T cell repertoires in COVID-19. The repertoire was sequenced with immunoSEQ multiplex PCR; TCRdb's copy has only in-frame clones and lacks some. The sample has 400,000 or so clones; 80% to 95% are singletons. Sequenced sample: PBMCs or T cells enriched from blood (not recorded which). Receptor source: a man between 18 and 29 years old who had recovered from COVID-19. Both conserved end residues are trimmed from each CDR3. D genes are given only for firm matches.

j_gene | v_gene | d_gene | CDR3aa
TRBJ1-5 | TRBV28 | - | ASNTRGLSNQPQH
TRBJ1-1 | TRBV29-1 | - | SAATSMNTEAF
TRBJ1-1 | TRBV9 | - | ASSVGRNTEAF
TRBJ2-1 | TRBV7-3 | - | ASSHQGKPWGEQF
TRBJ1-4 | TRBV29-1 | - | SVEGQSKKLF
TRBJ1-3 | TRBV5-8 | - | ASSLQGSGNTIY
TRBJ1-1 | TRBV5-1 | - | ASSSTGTHTEAF
TRBJ1-2 | TRBV19 | TRBD1 | ASRVTGEGVYGYT
TRBJ2-1 | TRBV18 | - | ASSNTNEQF
TRBJ1-2 | TRBV19 | TRBD1 | ASSMDRDSYGYT
TRBJ1-5 | TRBV2 | - | ASSETGRSYQPQH
TRBJ2-7 | TRBV14 | TRBD2 | ASSPWTSSKQY
TRBJ2-7 | TRBV2 | TRBD1 | ASSSPGTGAEQY
TRBJ1-4 | TRBV19 | - | ASSEGEDEKLF
TRBJ1-1 | TRBV19 | TRBD1 | ASSKQGSEAF
TRBJ1-5 | TRBV5-1 | - | ASSLTENQPQH
TRBJ1-1 | TRBV19 | - | ASSIRGSEAF
TRBJ1-5 | TRBV2 | - | ASSDYSSNQPQH
TRBJ1-5 | TRBV6-5 | - | ASILTPTYQPQH
TRBJ1-1 | TRBV5-4 | TRBD1 | ASSFAGGRAF
TRBJ2-1 | TRBV12-1 | - | ASSSPGTSGRRRVKGNEQF
TRBJ1-2 | TRBV5-1 | TRBD1 | ASSLQGASGYGYT
TRBJ1-1 | TRBV3-1/TRBV3-2 | TRBD1 | ASRGQGAYTEAF
TRBJ1-5 | TRBV6-1 | - | ASSEHRGGNQPQH
TRBJ2-1 | TRBV9 | TRBD2 | ASSPGGGSYNEQF